Presented here are 2 T cell receptor beta chains from one specimen sequenced in a study of cytomegalovirus exposure and HLA in healthy donors. The PCR made use of 60 Vbeta and 13 Jbeta primers. Assay: immunoSEQ multiplex PCR; the TCRdb copy retains only in-frame clones and omits some. The data contain approximately 150,000 clones, approximately 77% of them singletons. Sequencing was done on a sample of PBMCs. Receptors were obtained from a woman in her sixties in good health and CMV-seronegative.

The chain employs TRBV7-6 and TRBJ1-5; 8 nucleotides line up with TRBD1. Germline trimming cut 0 bases from V and 3 bases from J; bases unmatched to any gene: 1. The CDR3 sequence is 15 residues long. Germline CDR1 is SGHVS and CDR2 is FNYEAQ. As DNA, the CDR3 is TGTGCCAGCAGCTTAGCGGGACAGGCCAATCAGCCCCAGCATTTT. Its translation is CASSLAGQANQPQHF.

The genes are TRBV7-3 and TRBJ2-5, with D perhaps TRBD1 (6 bases). Germline V gene lookup returns CDR1 SGHTA and CDR2 FQGTGA. The V end lost 5 bases, the J end lost 3 bases, and 10 bases lay between the germline ends. The CDR3 covers 13 residues. For the CDR3, the DNA is TGTGCCAGCAGCCCGTACAGGGAAGAGACCCAGTACTTC. Translation: CASSPYREETQYF.